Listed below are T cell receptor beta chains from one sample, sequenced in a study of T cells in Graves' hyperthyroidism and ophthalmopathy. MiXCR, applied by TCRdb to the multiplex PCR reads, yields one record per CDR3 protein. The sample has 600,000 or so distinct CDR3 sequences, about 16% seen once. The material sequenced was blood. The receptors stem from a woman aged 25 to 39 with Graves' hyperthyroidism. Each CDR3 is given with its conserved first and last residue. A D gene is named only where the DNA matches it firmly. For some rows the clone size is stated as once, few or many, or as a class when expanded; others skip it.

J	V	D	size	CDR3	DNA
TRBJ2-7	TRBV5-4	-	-	CAFTGGLSYEQYF	TGTGCCTTCACCGGGGGCCTCTCCTACGAGCAGTACTTC
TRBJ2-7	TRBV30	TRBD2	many	CAWMTSGYEQYF	TGTGCCTGGATGACTAGCGGCTACGAGCAGTACTTC
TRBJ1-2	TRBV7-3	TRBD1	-	CASSREGQGRGGYTF	TGTGCCAGCAGCAGAGAGGGACAGGGTCGAGGTGGCTACACCTTC
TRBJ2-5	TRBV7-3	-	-	CASSLNSVETQYF	TGTGCCAGCAGCTTAAATAGTGTGGAGACCCAGTACTTC
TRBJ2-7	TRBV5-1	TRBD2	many	CASSLSGSSYEQYF	TGTGCCAGCAGCTTGAGCGGGAGCTCCTACGAGCAGTACTTC
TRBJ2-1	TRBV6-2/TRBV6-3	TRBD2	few	CASSYSGTTYNEQFF	TGTGCCAGCAGTTACTCCGGGACTACCTACAATGAGCAGTTCTTC
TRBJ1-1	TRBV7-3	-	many	CASSIPGKTAFF	TGTGCCAGCAGCATTCCGGGCAAGACCGCTTTCTTT
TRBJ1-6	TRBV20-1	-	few	CSASGDTNSPLHF	TGCAGTGCTAGCGGGGATACTAATTCACCCCTCCACTTT
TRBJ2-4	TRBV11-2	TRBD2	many	CASSSRLADNIQYF	TGTGCCAGCAGCTCAAGACTAGCGGATAACATTCAGTACTTC
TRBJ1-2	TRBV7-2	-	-	CASSITVRANYGYTF	TGTGCCAGCAGCATCACGGTTCGAGCTAACTATGGCTACACCTTC
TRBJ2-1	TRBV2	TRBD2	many	CASSEPPAGGPTWQFF	TGTGCCAGCAGTGAACCCCCAGCGGGAGGGCCTACATGGCAGTTCTTC
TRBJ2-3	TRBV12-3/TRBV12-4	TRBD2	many	CASRPAGDTDTQYF	TGTGCCAGCAGGCCAGCGGGAGACACAGATACGCAGTATTTT
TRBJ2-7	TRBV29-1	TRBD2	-	CSVGAGAIYEQYF	TGCAGCGTTGGGGCGGGAGCCATCTACGAGCAGTACTTC
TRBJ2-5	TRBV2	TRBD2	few	CASSESSGSFETQYF	TGTGCCAGCAGTGAGTCTAGCGGGAGTTTTGAGACCCAGTACTTC
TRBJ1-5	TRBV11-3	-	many	CASSLHQPQHF	TGTGCCAGCAGCTTACATCAGCCCCAGCATTTT
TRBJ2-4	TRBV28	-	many	CASSPGGTKNIQYF	TGTGCCAGCAGCCCCGGGGGTACCAAAAACATTCAGTACTTC
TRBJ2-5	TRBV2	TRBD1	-	CASSDPDRDETQYF	TGTGCCAGCAGTGACCCGGACAGGGACGAGACCCAGTACTTC
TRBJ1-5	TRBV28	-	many	CASSLFLTGLGIQPQHF	TGTGCCAGCAGTTTATTCCTAACGGGACTCGGGATCCAGCCCCAGCATTTT